This T cell receptor (beta chain) was captured in a study of T cell repertoires in cytomegalovirus infection. As concerns this clonotype: Antigen specificity is unknown.

This CDR3 is 14 amino acids long. Looked up from germline, CDR1 is LGHDT and CDR2 is YNNKEL (reference sequence). V lost 3 bases and J 7 bases, leaving 10 bases between the germline ends. TCRdb recomputed calls from the reads with MiXCR, one row per CDR3 protein. The profile covers roughly 760,000 distinct CDR3 sequences, with roughly a third appearing a single time and around 2.8% taken by the ten largest. Study-wide findings and caveats: HLA-C-restricted, CMV-specific TCR beta clonotypes were dominant ex vivo.

Material for sequencing was PBMCs. The rearrangement uses TRBV3-1 and TRBJ1-6; D is ambiguous. The TCR comes from a human donor in good health (CMV status not recorded). Some clones in this sample may be carry-over from other donors' samples. This CDR3 reads CASSQRAENSPLHF. CDR3 DNA sequence: TGTGCCAGCAGCCAGAGGGCGGAAAATTCACCCCTCCACTTT.